Listed below are T cell receptor beta chains from one sample, sequenced in a study of shared clonotypes between healthy human individuals. Sequencing was performed with immunoSEQ multiplex PCR; in TCRdb, only in-frame clones are kept and a portion is missing. The repertoire holds 2 million or so clones, with about 95% as singletons. The sample was naive CD8+ T cells sorted from blood. These receptors came from a young man in good health. CDR3s include the opening cysteine and the closing phenylalanine or tryptophan. A D gene is named only where the DNA matches it firmly.

j_gene	v_gene	d_gene	CDR3aa	CDR3nt
TRBJ2-1	TRBV7-6	TRBD2	CASSPGLAEHNEQFF	TGTGCCAGCAGCCCGGGACTAGCGGAACACAATGAGCAGTTCTTC
TRBJ2-7	TRBV19	TRBD2	CASSIGTSVNEQYF	TGTGCCAGTAGTATCGGGACTAGCGTCAACGAGCAGTACTTC
TRBJ2-7	TRBV10-2	TRBD2	CASSDRGTTTYEQYF	TGCGCCAGCAGTGACCGCGGGACTACAACCTACGAGCAGTACTTC
TRBJ1-1	TRBV19	.	CASTLGRGRITEAFF	TGTGCCAGTACCCTCGGAAGGGGAAGGATCACTGAAGCTTTCTTT
TRBJ2-7	TRBV19	.	CASSFSPGTSGEQYF	TGTGCCAGTAGTTTTTCTCCAGGGACGTCTGGCGAGCAGTACTTC
TRBJ2-1	TRBV9	TRBD1	CASSTSERDRGLYNEQFF	TGTGCCAGCAGCACAAGCGAAAGGGACAGGGGGCTGTACAATGAGCAGTTCTTC
TRBJ2-2	TRBV6-1	TRBD2	CASSESGGTGELFF	TGTGCCAGCAGTGAGAGCGGGGGGACCGGGGAGCTGTTTTTT
TRBJ2-5	TRBV5-8	TRBD1	CASSFGTGDLGETQYF	TGTGCCAGCAGCTTTGGGACAGGGGATCTGGGAGAGACCCAGTACTTC
TRBJ1-1	TRBV28	.	CASPPLKGYMNTEAFF	TGTGCCAGCCCACCTTTGAAAGGTTACATGAACACTGAAGCTTTCTTT
TRBJ2-7	TRBV4-3	.	CASSQDHDDSYEQYF	TGCGCCAGCAGCCAAGATCATGACGACTCCTACGAGCAGTACTTC